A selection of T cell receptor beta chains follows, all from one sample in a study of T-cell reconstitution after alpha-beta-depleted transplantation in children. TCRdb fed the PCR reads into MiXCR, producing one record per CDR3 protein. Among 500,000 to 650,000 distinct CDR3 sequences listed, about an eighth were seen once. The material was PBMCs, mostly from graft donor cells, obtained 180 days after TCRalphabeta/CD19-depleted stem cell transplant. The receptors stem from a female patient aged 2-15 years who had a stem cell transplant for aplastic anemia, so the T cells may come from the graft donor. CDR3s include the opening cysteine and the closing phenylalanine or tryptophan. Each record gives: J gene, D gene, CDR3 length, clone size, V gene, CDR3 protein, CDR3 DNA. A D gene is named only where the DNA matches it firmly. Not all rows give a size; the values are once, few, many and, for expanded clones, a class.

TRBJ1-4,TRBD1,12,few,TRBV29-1,CSVGQGDEKLFF,TGCAGCGTTGGGCAGGGGGATGAAAAACTGTTTTTT
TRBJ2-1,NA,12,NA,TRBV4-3,CASSQDGLEQFF,TGCGCCAGCAGCCAAGATGGTCTTGAGCAGTTCTTC
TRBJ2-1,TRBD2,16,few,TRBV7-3,CASSLTSTSGRNEQFF,TGTGCCAGCAGCTTAACGTCCACTAGCGGGAGAAATGAGCAGTTCTTC
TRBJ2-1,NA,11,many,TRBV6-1,CASSEWNEQFF,TGTGCCAGCAGTGAATGGAATGAGCAGTTCTTC
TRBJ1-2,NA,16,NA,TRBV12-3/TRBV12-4,CASSFPDTETNYGYTF,TGTGCCAGCAGTTTCCCGGATACAGAAACTAACTATGGCTACACCTTC
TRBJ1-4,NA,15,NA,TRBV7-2,CASSPHTGRVEKLFF,TGTGCCAGCAGCCCGCACACGGGCCGGGTTGAAAAACTGTTTTTT
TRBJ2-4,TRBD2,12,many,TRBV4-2,CASSQASGEAHF,TGTGCCAGCAGCCAAGCCAGCGGGGAGGCACACTTC
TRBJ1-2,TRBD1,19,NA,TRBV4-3,CASSQVAGAGTGANYGYTF,TGCGCCAGCAGCCAAGTTGCCGGAGCCGGGACAGGGGCAAACTATGGCTACACCTTC
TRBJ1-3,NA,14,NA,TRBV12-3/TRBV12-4,CASTTDPSGNTIYF,TGTGCCAGCACAACAGATCCCTCTGGAAACACCATATATTTT
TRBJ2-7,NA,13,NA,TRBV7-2,CASSYGSGREQYF,TGTGCCAGCAGCTACGGATCAGGGCGCGAGCAGTACTTC
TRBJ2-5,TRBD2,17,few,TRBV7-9,CASSLGLLAGGQETQYF,TGTGCCAGCAGCTTAGGTCTCCTAGCGGGAGGCCAAGAGACCCAGTACTTC
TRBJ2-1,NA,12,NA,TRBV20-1,CSARRVHNEQFF,TGCAGTGCGCGCCGGGTCCACAATGAGCAGTTCTTC
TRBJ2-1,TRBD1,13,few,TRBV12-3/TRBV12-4,CASSPDRGDEQFF,TGTGCCAGCAGCCCCGACAGGGGCGATGAGCAGTTCTTC
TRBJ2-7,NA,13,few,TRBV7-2,CASSSGGGHEQYF,TGTGCCAGCAGCTCCGGTGGGGGCCACGAGCAGTACTTC
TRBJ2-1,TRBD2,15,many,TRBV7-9,CASSRSGGPYNEQFF,TGTGCCAGCAGCCGTAGCGGGGGGCCCTACAATGAGCAGTTCTTC
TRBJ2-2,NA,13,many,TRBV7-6,CASKTVNTGELFF,TGTGCCAGCAAAACGGTGAACACCGGGGAGCTGTTTTTT
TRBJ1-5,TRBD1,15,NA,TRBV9,CASRRRSGGTDTQHF,TGTGCCAGCAGGAGAAGATCAGGGGGCACAGATACGCAGCATTTT
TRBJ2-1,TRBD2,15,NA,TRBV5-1,CASSFMTSAYNEQFF,TGCGCCAGCAGCTTTATGACTAGCGCCTACAATGAGCAGTTCTTC